This T cell receptor (beta chain) was identified in a study of metastatic and nonmetastatic thyroid tumors. Patients were all untreated before their thyroid surgery. TCRdb re-called clones via MiXCR from the PCR reads. Of about 7,200 clones listed, roughly 35% are singletons. A few counts support this clone. This sequence was found in a female donor with papillary thyroid cancer or a benign thyroid nodule (not recorded which). Some clones in this sample may be carry-over from other donors' samples. The sequenced material came from adjacent normal tissue.

The CDR3 region is CANYGYTF. The DNA for the CDR3 is TGTGCTAACTATGGCTACACCTTC. V and J are TRBV6-9 and TRBJ1-2; D is unclear. Germline V gene lookup returns CDR1 MNHGY and CDR2 SVAAGI. CDR3 size: 8 residues.